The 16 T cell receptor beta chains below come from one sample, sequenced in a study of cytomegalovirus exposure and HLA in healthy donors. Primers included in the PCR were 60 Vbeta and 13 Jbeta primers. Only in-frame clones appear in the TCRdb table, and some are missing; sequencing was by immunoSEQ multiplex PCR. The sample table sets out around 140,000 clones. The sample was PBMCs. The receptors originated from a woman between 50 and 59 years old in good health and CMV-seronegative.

CDR3 sequence (DNA): TGTGCCAGCAGCTCGAGAGGCTTCGGGAACACTGAAGCTTTCTTT. The encoded protein is CASSSRGFGNTEAFF. V gene TRBV11-3 combines with J gene TRBJ1-1; D gene ambiguous. Trimming shortened V by 4 bases and J by 1 base, and 13 bases separated the two germline ends. This CDR3 contains 15 residues. Germline CDR1 and CDR2: SGHNT and YENEEA.

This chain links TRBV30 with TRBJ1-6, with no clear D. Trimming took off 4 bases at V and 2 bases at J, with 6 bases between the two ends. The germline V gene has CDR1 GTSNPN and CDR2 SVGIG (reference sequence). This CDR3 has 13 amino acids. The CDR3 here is CAWNPTYNSPLHF. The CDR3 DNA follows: TGTGCCTGGAACCCTACCTATAATTCACCCCTCCACTTT.

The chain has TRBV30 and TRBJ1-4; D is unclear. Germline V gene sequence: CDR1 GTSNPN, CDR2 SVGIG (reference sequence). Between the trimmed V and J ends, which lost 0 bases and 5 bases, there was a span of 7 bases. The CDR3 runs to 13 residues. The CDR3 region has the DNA TGTGCCTGGAGTGTACGGCGGAATGAAAAACTGTTTTTT. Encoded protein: CAWSVRRNEKLFF. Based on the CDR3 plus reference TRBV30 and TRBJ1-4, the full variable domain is SQTIHQWPATLVQPVGSPLSLECTVEGTSNPNLYWYRQAAGRGLQLLFYSVGIGQISSEVPQNLSASRPQDRQFILSSKKLLLSDSGFYLCAWSVRRNEKLFFGSGTQLSVL.

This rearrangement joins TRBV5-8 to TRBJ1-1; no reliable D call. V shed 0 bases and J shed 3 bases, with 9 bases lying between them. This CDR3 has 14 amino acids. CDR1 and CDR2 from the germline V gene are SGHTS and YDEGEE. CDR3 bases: TGTGCCAGCAGCTTGGTCTCGTTGTACACTGAAGCTTTCTTT. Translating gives CASSLVSLYTEAFF.

DNA of the CDR3: TGTGCCAGCAGCCCACGGGACTCCTCAGATACGCAGTATTTT. Residues: CASSPRDSSDTQYF. The rearrangement links TRBV13 to TRBJ2-3; possible D gene TRBD2, 6 bases. This CDR3 contains 14 residues. The V and J ends lost 5 bases and 4 bases respectively, with 13 bases between them. Germline CDR1 is PRHDT and CDR2 is FYEKMQ (reference sequence).

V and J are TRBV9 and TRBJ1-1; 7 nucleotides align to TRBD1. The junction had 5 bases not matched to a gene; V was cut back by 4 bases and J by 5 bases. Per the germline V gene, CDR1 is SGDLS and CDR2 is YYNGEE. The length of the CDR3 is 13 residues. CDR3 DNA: TGTGCCAGCAGCAGCGGACAGGCGACTGAAGCTTTCTTT. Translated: CASSSGQATEAFF.

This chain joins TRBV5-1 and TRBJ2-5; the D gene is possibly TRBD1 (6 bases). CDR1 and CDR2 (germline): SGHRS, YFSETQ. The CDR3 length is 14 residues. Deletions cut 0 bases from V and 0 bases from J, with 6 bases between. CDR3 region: CASSLDRDQETQYF. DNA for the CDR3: TGCGCCAGCAGCTTGGACAGGGACCAAGAGACCCAGTACTTC.

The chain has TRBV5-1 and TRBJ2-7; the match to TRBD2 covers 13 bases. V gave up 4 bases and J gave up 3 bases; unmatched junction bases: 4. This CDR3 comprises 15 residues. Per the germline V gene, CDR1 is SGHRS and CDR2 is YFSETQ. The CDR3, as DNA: TGCGCCAGCAGCCTCGGACTAGCGGGAGTCTACGAGCAGTACTTC. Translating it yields CASSLGLAGVYEQYF.

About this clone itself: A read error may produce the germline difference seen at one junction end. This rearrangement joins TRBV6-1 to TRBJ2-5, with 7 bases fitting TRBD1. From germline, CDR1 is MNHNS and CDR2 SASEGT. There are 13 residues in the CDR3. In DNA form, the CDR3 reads TGTGACAGCAACAGGGACAGCCAAGAGACCCAGTACTTC. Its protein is CDSNRDSQETQYF.

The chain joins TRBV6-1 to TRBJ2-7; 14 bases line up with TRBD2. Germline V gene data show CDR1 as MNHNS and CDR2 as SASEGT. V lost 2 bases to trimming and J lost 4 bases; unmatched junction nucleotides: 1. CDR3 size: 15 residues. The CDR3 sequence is CASSERTSGGYEQYF. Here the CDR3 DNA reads TGTGCCAGCAGTGAACGGACTAGCGGGGGGTACGAGCAGTACTTC.

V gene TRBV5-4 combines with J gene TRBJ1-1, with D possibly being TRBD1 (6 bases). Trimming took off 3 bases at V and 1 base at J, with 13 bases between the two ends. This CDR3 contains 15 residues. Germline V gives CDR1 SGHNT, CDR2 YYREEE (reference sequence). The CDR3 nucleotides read TGTGCCAGCAGCTCCCGGGGAGGGGGGAACACTGAAGCTTTCTTT. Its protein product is CASSSRGGGNTEAFF.

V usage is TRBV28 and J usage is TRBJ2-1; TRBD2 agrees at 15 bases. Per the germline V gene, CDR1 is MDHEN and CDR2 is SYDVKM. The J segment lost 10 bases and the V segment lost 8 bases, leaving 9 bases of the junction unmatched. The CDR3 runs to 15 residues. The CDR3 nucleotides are TGTGCCAGCTTGATGGGACTAGCGGGAGGAGGGGAGCAGTTCTTC. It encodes CASLMGLAGGGEQFF.

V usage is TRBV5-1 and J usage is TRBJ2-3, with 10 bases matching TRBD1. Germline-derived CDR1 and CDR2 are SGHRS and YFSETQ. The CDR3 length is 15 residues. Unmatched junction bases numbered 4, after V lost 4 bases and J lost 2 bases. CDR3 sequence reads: CASSRDRGDTDTQYF. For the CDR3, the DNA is TGCGCCAGCAGCCGGGACAGGGGAGACACAGATACGCAGTATTTT.

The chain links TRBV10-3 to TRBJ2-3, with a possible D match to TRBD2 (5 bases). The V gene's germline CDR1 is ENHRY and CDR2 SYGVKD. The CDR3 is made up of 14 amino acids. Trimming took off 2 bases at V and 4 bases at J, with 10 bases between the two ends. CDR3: CAISEPGVADTQYF. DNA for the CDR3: TGTGCCATCAGTGAGCCCGGGGTCGCAGATACGCAGTATTTT.

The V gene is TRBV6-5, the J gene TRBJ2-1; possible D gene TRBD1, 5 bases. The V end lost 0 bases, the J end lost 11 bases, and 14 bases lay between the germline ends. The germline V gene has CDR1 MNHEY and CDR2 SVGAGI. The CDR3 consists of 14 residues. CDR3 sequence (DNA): TGTGCCAGCAGTTACTCACAGGTGGCTACCCAGCAGTTCTTC. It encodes CASSYSQVATQQFF.

CDR3 sequence: CASSVVPSRSAHNEQFF. CDR3 nucleotides: TGTGCCAGCAGCGTAGTCCCGTCGCGGAGCGCCCACAATGAGCAGTTCTTC. The chain recombines TRBV9 with TRBJ2-1; D is undetermined. V lost 0 bases and J 5 bases, leaving 18 bases between the germline ends. The CDR3 runs to 17 residues. The V gene's germline CDR1 is SGDLS and CDR2 YYNGEE.